This TCR beta chain comes out of a study of human T cells and chemical hapten exposure. Study details: Patients, chiefly female, had alopecia areata, totalis or universalis.

The table lists this clonotype with a few counts. Trimming at V came to 4 bases and at J to 7 bases, leaving 4 bases not matched to a gene. Germline V gene sequence: CDR1 LGHNA, CDR2 YNFKEQ. The CDR3 is made up of 14 amino acids. Each CDR3 protein is one row after TCRdb ran MiXCR on the RACE reads. The sample shows about 84,000 distinct CDR3 sequences, 10% of them seen only once. The time point is: patch test 2, 6 weeks after DPC sensitization. As to treatment: therapeutic diphenylcyclopropenone sensitization with weekly scalp DPC. Only after blood had been drawn was each patch test applied. This clonotype was obtained from a woman aged 45-65 years with alopecia areata. Some clones in this sample may be carry-over from other donors' samples. Sequencing was performed on whole blood, taken in connection with sensitization to the hapten diphenylcyclopropenone (DPC). The chain employs TRBV4-2 and TRBJ1-6, with 7 bases that match TRBD1. The CDR3 is CASSRGTENSPLHF. The CDR3 coding sequence is TGTGCCAGCAGCCGAGGGACAGAGAATTCACCCCTCCACTTT.